This is a list of T cell receptor beta chains from one sample in a study of Tregs in tolerant kidney transplant recipients. This table comes from immunoSEQ multiplex PCR, and its TCRdb copy is limited to in-frame clones, with some not included. The sample lists 85,000 to 100,000 clones; approximately 93% were seen once. The sequences come from CD4+ T cells from blood, collected before the transplant. The source is a human donor who received a combined kidney and bone marrow transplant. Each CDR3 is given without its conserved first and last residue. Each record gives: V gene, J gene, CDR3 protein.

>TRBV9|TRBJ1-4
ASSVAPTFQGSSEKLF
>TRBV7-6|TRBJ1-6
ASSLALQGAGNSPLH
>TRBV7-3|TRBJ2-1
ASSLRSGSSYNEQF
>TRBV4-2|TRBJ1-4
ASSQERGVRAGEKLF
>TRBV7-3|TRBJ1-1
ASSPTANTEAF
>TRBV18|TRBJ1-4
ASSPGQGDEKLF
>TRBV4-1|TRBJ2-2
ASSQVTGTTGELF
>TRBV9|TRBJ2-3
ASRGQGRDTQY
>TRBV19|TRBJ1-2
ASSRDGLFGSYGYT
>TRBV4-2|TRBJ2-1
ASSQGRTSGDNEQF
>TRBV18|NA
ASSPASGSYEQY
>TRBV5-5|TRBJ2-5
ASSSLAGAETQY
>TRBV4-2|TRBJ2-1
ASSQDEARDFVNEQF
>TRBV4-2|TRBJ1-4
ASSQDFVSGGEKLF
>TRBV5-1|TRBJ2-7
ASSLGGASGYEQY
>TRBV5-1|TRBJ2-7
ASSSWGGLGDYEQY
>TRBV25-1|TRBJ2-3
ASSDRTSGTDTQY
>TRBV19|TRBJ1-1
ASSMAREHTEAF
>TRBV6-5|TRBJ1-2
ASSSQGGGYT
>TRBV7-2|TRBJ2-3
ASSPPTASFGTDTQY
>TRBV14|TRBJ2-1
ASSQDWGGAIYNEQF
>TRBV6-1|TRBJ1-1
ASSEPRAGAF
>TRBV5-4|TRBJ1-2
ASSFELGQENYGYT
>TRBV12-5|TRBJ2-4
ASGLSQGPKNIQY
>TRBV9|NA
ASSVDLEYEQY
>TRBV7-6|TRBJ2-1
ASSLSYSLRLANEQF
>TRBV11-2|TRBJ1-2
ASSFIEEGSHGYT
>TRBV27|TRBJ2-1
ASKLGFFSSSGIYNEQF
>TRBV7-6|TRBJ2-7
ASSTQGAVSYEQY
>TRBV7-2|TRBJ2-7
ASSLGLVISYEQY
>TRBV7-2|TRBJ2-1
ASSLRGGSYNEQF
>TRBV10-3|TRBJ2-1
AISEKRVSYNEQF
>TRBV4-2|TRBJ2-5
ASSQDPQGIQETQY
>TRBV28|TRBJ1-2
ASSSPTDRSFLYGYT
>TRBV7-9|TRBJ1-1
ASSLGQGSDTEAF
>TRBV28|TRBJ1-2
ASRLTWGVGYGYT
>TRBV19|TRBJ1-5
ASSLGQAQPQH
>TRBV5-4|TRBJ2-5
ASSPPGGAETQY
>TRBV19|TRBJ1-3
ASSTGQSGNTIY
>TRBV5-1|TRBJ2-3
ASSFGPTDTQY
>TRBV7-8|TRBJ2-7
ASSLTGTGTYEQY
>TRBV10-3|TRBJ1-5
AISPTGDRQPQH